This record looks at one TCR beta chain sequence and its context. Its antigen is still unknown. The table came from immunoSEQ multiplex PCR; TCRdb's copy has only in-frame clones and leaves some out. The sample consists of 2 million to 2.5 million clones, 80% to 95% of them appearing once. This entry comes from a study of shared clonotypes between healthy human individuals. The wider study: Every donor yielded three CD4 naive, three CD4 memory, two CD8 naive and one CD8 memory plate. Findings and limits, study-wide: Represented genetic and exposure-history diversity was restricted by having few donors.

Germline V gene lookup returns CDR1 SGHTA and CDR2 FQGTGA. Trimming cost V 4 bases and J 7 bases, with 14 bases left between them. The CDR3 is 13 amino acids. J is TRBJ2-7 and V is TRBV7-3, with D perhaps matching TRBD2 (5 bases). The sample was naive CD4+ T cells from PBMCs. Regarding subset: CD45RA+ positively selected. This TCR derives from a man aged 18 to 29 in good health. Some clones in this sample may be carry-over from other donors' samples. The CDR3 region has the DNA TGTGCCAGCAGCTCCACGGGTAGAGGGGAGCAGTACTTC. Translating it yields CASSSTGRGEQYF. The full variable domain, its missing parts supplied by reference TRBV7-3 and TRBJ2-7, is GAGVSQTPSNKVTEKGKYVELRCDPISGHTALYWYRQSLGQGPEFLIYFQGTGAADDSGLPNDRFFAVRPEGSVSTLKIQRTERGDSAVYLCASSSTGRGEQYFGPGTRLTVT.